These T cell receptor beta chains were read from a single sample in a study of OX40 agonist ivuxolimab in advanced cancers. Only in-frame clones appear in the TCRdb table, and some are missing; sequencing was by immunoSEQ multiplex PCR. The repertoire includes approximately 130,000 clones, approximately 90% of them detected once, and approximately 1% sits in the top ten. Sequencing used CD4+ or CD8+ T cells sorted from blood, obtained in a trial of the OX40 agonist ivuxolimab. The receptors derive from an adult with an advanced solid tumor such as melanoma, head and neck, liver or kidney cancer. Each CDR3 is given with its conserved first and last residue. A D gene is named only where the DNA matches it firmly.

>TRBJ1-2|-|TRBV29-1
TGCAGCGCCGATGACGGCCCCAGGGGCTACACCTTC
CSADDGPRGYTF
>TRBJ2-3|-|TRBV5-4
TGTGCCAGCAGCTTGGGGGCAGGCGCAGATACGCAGTATTTT
CASSLGAGADTQYF
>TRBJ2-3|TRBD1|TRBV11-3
TGTGCCAGCAGCTCGGGACAGGGTCCCACAGATACGCAGTATTTT
CASSSGQGPTDTQYF
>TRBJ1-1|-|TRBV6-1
TGTGCCAGCAAGTTGGGGGTGGAGAACACTGAAGCTTTCTTT
CASKLGVENTEAFF
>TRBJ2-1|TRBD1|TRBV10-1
TGCGACAGTCCGGGACAGGGGACACACAATGAGCAGTTCTTC
CDSPGQGTHNEQFF
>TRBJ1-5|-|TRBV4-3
TGCGCCAGCAGCCAAGCGGTTAGCAATCAGCCCCAGCATTTT
CASSQAVSNQPQHF
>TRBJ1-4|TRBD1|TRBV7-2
TGTGCCAGCAGCTATCGACAGGGGGCGGATGAAAAACTGTTTTTT
CASSYRQGADEKLFF
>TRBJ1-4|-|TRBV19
TGTGCCAGTAGTCCACGACTGGGGGATAATGAAAAACTGTTTTTT
CASSPRLGDNEKLFF
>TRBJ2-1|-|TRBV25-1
TGTGCCGGCAGCGAGTTCCAGAGTCCAGACAATGAGCAGTTCTTC
CAGSEFQSPDNEQFF
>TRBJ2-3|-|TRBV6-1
TGTGCCAGCAGTGAGGTGGATACGCAGTATTTT
CASSEVDTQYF
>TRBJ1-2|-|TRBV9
TGTGCCAGCAGCCCTATGGGGGGCCAAAACTATGGCTACACCTTC
CASSPMGGQNYGYTF
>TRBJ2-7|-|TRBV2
TGTGCCAGCAGGGCAGGGAGTCACGAGCAGTACTTC
CASRAGSHEQYF
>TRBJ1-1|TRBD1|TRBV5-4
TGTGCCAGCAGCAGACAGGACAGGTTCAACACTGAAGCTTTCTTT
CASSRQDRFNTEAFF
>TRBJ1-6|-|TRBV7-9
TGTGCCAGCAGGGGGGACGGCGATTCACCCCTCCACTTT
CASRGDGDSPLHF
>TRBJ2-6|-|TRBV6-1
TGTGCCAGCGAGGCGGCTAGCTCTGGGGCCAACGTCCTGACTTTC
CASEAASSGANVLTF
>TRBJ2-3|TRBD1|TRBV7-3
TGTGCCAGCAGTCGACAGGGCTCTAGCACAGATACGCAGTATTTT
CASSRQGSSTDTQYF
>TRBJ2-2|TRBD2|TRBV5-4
TGTGCCAGCAGCCCCGAGAAGGGACTAGCGGGAGGGAGCACCGGGGAGCTGTTTTTT
CASSPEKGLAGGSTGELFF
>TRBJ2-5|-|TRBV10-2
TGCGCCAGCAGTGAGTCTGGCCCAGGGCTGACCCTTCAAGAGACCCAGTACTTC
CASSESGPGLTLQETQYF
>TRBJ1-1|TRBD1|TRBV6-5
TGTGCCAGCAGTTACTCGAGGACAGGGGGCTTGACTGAAGCTTTCTTT
CASSYSRTGGLTEAFF
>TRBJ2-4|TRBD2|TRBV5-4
TGTGCCAGCTTGGGTCGCGGGGGAGTGCAGTACTTC
CASLGRGGVQYF
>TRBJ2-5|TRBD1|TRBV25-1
TGTGCCAGCATGCCCAGGGACAGGGTCCAAGAGACCCAGTACTTC
CASMPRDRVQETQYF
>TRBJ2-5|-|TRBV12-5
TGTGCTAGTGGTCCCTCGGAAGAGACCCAGTACTTC
CASGPSEETQYF
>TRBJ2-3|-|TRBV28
TGTGCCAGCAGTTTAAGTGGGAGTATCGGAGATACGCAGTATTTT
CASSLSGSIGDTQYF
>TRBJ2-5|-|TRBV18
TGTGCCAGCTCACCAAGAAGCGGAGTCCAAGAGACCCAGTACTTC
CASSPRSGVQETQYF
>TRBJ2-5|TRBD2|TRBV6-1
TGTGCCAGCAGCGCATCAGCGGGAAGAGAGACCCAGTACTTC
CASSASAGRETQYF
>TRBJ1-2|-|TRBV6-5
TGTGCCAGCAGTTACAGGTCGCTTAACTATGGCTACACCTTC
CASSYRSLNYGYTF
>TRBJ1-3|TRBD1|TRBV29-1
TGCAGCGTTGCTACTACAGGGGGGGTCGGAAACACCATATATTTT
CSVATTGGVGNTIYF
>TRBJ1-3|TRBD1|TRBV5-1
TGCGCCAGCAGCGCTGACAGGGGGACTGGAAACACCATATATTTT
CASSADRGTGNTIYF
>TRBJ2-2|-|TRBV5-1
TGCGCCAGCAGCCCGCGGCCGGGGCCGAACACCGGGGAGCTGTTTTTT
CASSPRPGPNTGELFF